The table lists the clone carrying this T cell receptor beta chain with a few counts. Its antigen is as yet unknown. Sequencing templates came from extracted RNA that was reverse transcribed into cDNA. Using immunoSEQ multiplex PCR, the repertoire was profiled, and TCRdb retains in-frame clones only, with some absent. Among approximately 65,000 clones, approximately 46% were seen once, and the ten largest hold about a sixth. This record belongs to a study of CD8+ T cells in alopecia areata. Study-level findings and limits: Among the cells sequenced in scalp samples are also the resident alphabeta T cells of normal skin.

Patients with alopecia areata provided lesional scalp punch biopsies as well as peripheral blood. This receptor was obtained from a human donor with alopecia areata. The sequences come from CD8+ T cells sorted from blood, collected at week 0.

CDR3 sequence (DNA): TGTGCCAGTAGTATAGACGGCTCCTACAATGAGCAGTTCTTC. Translated: CASSIDGSYNEQFF. The chain joins TRBV19 to TRBJ2-1; D not certain. CDR1 and CDR2 from the germline V gene are LNHDA and SQIVND (reference sequence). V was clipped by 0 bases and J by 0 bases, with 3 bases between them. The CDR3 covers 14 residues.